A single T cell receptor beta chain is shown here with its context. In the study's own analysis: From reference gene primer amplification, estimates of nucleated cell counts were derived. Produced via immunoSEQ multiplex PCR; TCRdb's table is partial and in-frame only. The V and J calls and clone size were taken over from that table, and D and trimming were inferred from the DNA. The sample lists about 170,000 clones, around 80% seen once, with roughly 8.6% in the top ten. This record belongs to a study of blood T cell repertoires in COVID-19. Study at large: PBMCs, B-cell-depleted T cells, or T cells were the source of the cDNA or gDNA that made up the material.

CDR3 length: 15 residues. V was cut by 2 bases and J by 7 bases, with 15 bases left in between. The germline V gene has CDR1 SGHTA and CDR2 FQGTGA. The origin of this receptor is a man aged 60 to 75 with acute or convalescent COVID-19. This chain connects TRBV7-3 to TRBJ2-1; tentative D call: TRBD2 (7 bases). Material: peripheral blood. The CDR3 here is CASSLSAGAQNEQFF. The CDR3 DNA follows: TGTGCCAGCAGCTTATCTGCGGGGGCCCAGAATGAGCAGTTCTTC.